This passage covers 32 T cell receptor beta chains from one sample sequenced in a study of T cell repertoires in ileal Crohn's disease (dated 2019 in TCRdb). Libraries were built with the immunoSEQ multiplex PCR assay. TCRdb stores this immuneACCESS table with in-frame sequences only. Part of the clones is absent; in the studies checked, under half of the shortfall reflects unresolved V genes, and no reason is known for the rest. For this sample the table gives 13,000 or so clones, of which less than 80% were detected only once. The ten most abundant clones make up over 11% of the sample. The time point label on this specimen signifies: inflamed ileum from the surgical specimen. Sequenced material: ileal tissue. The receptor set was obtained from an adult with Crohn's disease.

This clone appeared a single time. The genes are TRBV29-1 and TRBJ1-4; D may be TRBD1 (5 bases). The CDR3 covers 13 residues. Germline CDR1 and CDR2: SQVTM and ANQGSEA. Trimming shortened V by 4 bases and J by 5 bases, and 11 bases separated the two germline ends. Written as DNA, the CDR3 is TGCAGCGTTGCCCAGGGCCCCAATGAAAAACTGTTTTTT. This gives the protein CSVAQGPNEKLFF.

This sequence joins TRBV5-1 and TRBJ2-7; TRBD1 aligns across 8 bases. From germline, CDR1 is SGHRS and CDR2 YFSETQ. This CDR3 has 15 residues. V lost 0 bases to trimming and J lost 4 bases; unmatched junction nucleotides: 6. CDR3 nucleotides: TGCGCCAGCAGCTTGGGGCCGGGACAGGAATACGAGCAGTACTTC. This codes for CASSLGPGQEYEQYF. Looking up the rest from reference TRBV5-1 and TRBJ2-7 gives the full variable domain: KAGVTQTPRYLIKTRGQQVTLSCSPISGHRSVSWYQQTPGQGLQFLFEYFSETQRNKGNFPGRFSGRQFSNSRSEMNVSTLELGDSALYLCASSLGPGQEYEQYFGPGTRLTVT.

This clone was found once. The V and J genes are TRBV7-2 and TRBJ2-1; 8 positions match TRBD2. The CDR3 is made up of 14 amino acids. The V segment lost 5 bases and the J segment 6 bases; nucleotides outside the gene matches: 6. Germline assignment: CDR1 SGHTA and CDR2 FQGNSA. In nucleotides, the CDR3 is TGTGCCAGCAGCCGACCGGGACTAGGCAATGAGCAGTTCTTC. It specifies CASSRPGLGNEQFF.

The genes are TRBV2 and TRBJ1-1; no firm D call. With 4 bases removed from V and 0 bases from J, the gap between germline ends came to 6 bases. Germline V CDR1 and CDR2: SNHLY, FYNNEI. This CDR3 is built from 13 residues. The CDR3 nucleotides read TGTGCCAGCAGTGCAGGTTTGAACACTGAAGCTTTCTTT. This codes for CASSAGLNTEAFF.

V and J are TRBV7-8 and TRBJ1-2; D is unclear. The germline V gene has CDR1 SGHVS and CDR2 FQNEAQ. This CDR3 is 13 amino acids long. Between the trimmed V and J ends, which lost 1 base and 5 bases, there was a span of 8 bases. In DNA, the CDR3 is TGTGCCAGCAGCTTAGTTTTCGGTTATGGCTACACCTTC. Translating gives CASSLVFGYGYTF.

The V gene is TRBV16, the J gene TRBJ2-1, with D possibly being TRBD1 (6 bases). Trimming removed 0 bases at V and 4 bases at J, with 13 bases between. Germline V CDR1 and CDR2: KGHSY, FQNENV. The CDR3 has 16 residues. The CDR3 bases are TGTGCCAGCAGCCAATCGAGATTCCAGGGGTACAATGAGCAGTTCTTC. The encoded protein is CASSQSRFQGYNEQFF.

The chain uses TRBV23-1 and TRBJ1-2, with 8 nucleotides matching TRBD1. TRBV23-1 has ORF status, its function being uncertain. The V and J ends lost 3 bases and 6 bases, in that order; junction bases with no gene match: 12. This CDR3 contains 16 residues. CDR3 region: CASSQRQGSPIDGYTF. Here the CDR3 DNA reads TGCGCCAGCAGTCAGAGACAGGGGAGCCCAATCGATGGCTACACCTTC.

The rearrangement joins TRBV6-5 to TRBJ1-6, with D perhaps TRBD1 (5 bases). The ends were cut back, 5 bases at V and 5 bases at J, with 13 bases in the middle. The CDR3 loop spans 15 amino acids. Per the germline V gene, CDR1 is MNHEY and CDR2 is SVGAGI. CDR3 region: CASSRWDRDNSPLHF. CDR3 nucleotide sequence: TGTGCCAGCAGTCGGTGGGACCGAGATAATTCACCCCTCCACTTT.

V is TRBV7-8 and J is TRBJ1-2; TRBD1 might be the D (5 bases). There are 14 residues in the CDR3. V was trimmed by 2 bases and J by 6 bases, leaving 13 bases between them. The germline gives CDR1 SGHVS, CDR2 FQNEAQ. The CDR3 nucleotides read TGTGCCAGCAGCTTAAAGCAGGGCACAAATGGCTACACCTTC. It specifies CASSLKQGTNGYTF.

The chain has TRBV5-4 and TRBJ1-2; D ambiguous. Looked up from germline, CDR1 is SGHNT and CDR2 is YYREEE (reference sequence). V shed 4 bases and J shed 4 bases, with 14 bases lying between them. The CDR3 totals 14 residues. CDR3 DNA: TGTGCCAGCAGCCCGCTACAAGGCGGCTATGGCTACACCTTC. Translation: CASSPLQGGYGYTF.

The rearrangement uses TRBV11-3 and TRBJ1-2; TRBD1 matches 9 bases. From germline, CDR1 is SGHNT and CDR2 YENEEA. Trimming removed 0 bases from V and 4 bases from J; junction bases left unmatched: 6. This CDR3 comprises 16 residues. For the CDR3, the DNA is TGTGCCAGCAGCTTAGATACGACAGGGGGAAGCTATGGCTACACCTTC. Its translation: CASSLDTTGGSYGYTF.

Here the CDR3 reads CASSPIALAAATVGGYTF. The CDR3 DNA follows: TGTGCCAGCTCACCAATTGCTCTGGCGGCAGCCACCGTGGGGGGCTACACCTTC. This chain connects TRBV18 to TRBJ1-2; D not resolved. The germline gives CDR1 KGHSH, CDR2 LQKENI. The CDR3 extends over 18 amino acids. Trimming left V 2 bases short and J 8 bases short, with 27 bases between.

The CDR3 nucleotides read TGTGCCAGCACCGACTTAGCGGGGGCCGAAAACATTCAGTACTTC. Protein: CASTDLAGAENIQYF. The V and J genes are TRBV2 and TRBJ2-4, with 9 nucleotides matching TRBD2. Germline CDR1 SNHLY, CDR2 FYNNEI. V trimming: 7 bases; J trimming: 5 bases; junction bases outside the gene matches: 9. The CDR3 has 15 amino acids. Using reference TRBV2 and TRBJ2-4 for the parts outside the CDR3, the full variable domain is EPEVTQTPSHQVTQMGQEVILRCVPISNHLYFYWYRQILGQKVEFLVSFYNNEISEKSEIFDDQFSVERPDGSNFTLKIRSTKLEDSAMYFCASTDLAGAENIQYFGAGTRLSVL.

The chain is built from TRBV7-9 and TRBJ1-1; D not resolved. The V gene's germline CDR1 is SEHNR and CDR2 FQNEAQ (reference sequence). The CDR3 covers 11 residues. The V and J ends lost 1 base and 6 bases respectively, with 3 bases between them. CDR3 sequence (DNA): TGTGCCAGCAGCTTAGTTCCTGAAGCTTTCTTT. Translation: CASSLVPEAFF.

The DNA for the CDR3 is TGTGCCAGCAGCGTAGGTGTGGGTTTGAGTGACACTGAAGCTTTCTTT. This gives the protein CASSVGVGLSDTEAFF. The chain is built from TRBV9 and TRBJ1-1; D unclear. Germline CDR1 is SGDLS and CDR2 is YYNGEE. V was shortened by 0 bases and J by 3 bases, with 15 bases between the two germline ends. The CDR3 extends over 16 amino acids.

The chain has TRBV7-8 and TRBJ1-2; 7 positions match TRBD1. The germline gives CDR1 SGHVS, CDR2 FQNEAQ. V gave up 6 bases and J gave up 0 bases; unmatched junction bases: 4. The CDR3 is made up of 14 amino acids. The CDR3 DNA reads TGTGCCAGCAGACCAGGGGGGGCTAACTATGGCTACACCTTC. Protein product: CASRPGGANYGYTF. Looking up the rest from reference TRBV7-8 and TRBJ1-2 gives the full variable domain: GAGVSQSPRYKVAKRGQDVALRCDPISGHVSLFWYQQALGQGPEFLTYFQNEAQLDKSGLPSDRFFAERPEGSVSTLKIQRTQQEDSAVYLCASRPGGANYGYTFGSGTRLTVV.

The chain is built from TRBV10-3 and TRBJ1-1; possibly TRBD1 for D (5 bases). This CDR3 comprises 15 residues. Germline lookup yields CDR1 ENHRY and CDR2 SYGVKD. V was clipped by 10 bases and J by 0 bases, with 18 bases between them. This CDR3 is CATQKSRDLNTEAFF. The CDR3, as DNA: TGTGCCACCCAAAAGTCGAGGGACCTGAACACTGAAGCTTTCTTT.

As to this clone: A far bigger clonotype differs at one base, so this is likely a read error. The gene calls are TRBV4-2 and TRBJ1-5, with D maybe TRBD1 (5 bases). The length of the CDR3 is 15 residues. Trimming removed 2 bases at V and 4 bases at J, with 12 bases between. The V gene's germline CDR1 is LGHNA and CDR2 YNFKEQ. The CDR3 spells CASSQSWTSNQPQHF. CDR3 coding DNA: TGTGCCAGCAGCCAATCTTGGACATCGAATCAGCCCCAGCATTTT.

The chain uses TRBV29-1 and TRBJ1-1; tentatively, D is TRBD1 (5 bases). The CDR3 loop spans 13 amino acids. The V gene lost 5 bases and the J gene lost 6 bases, with 16 bases spanning the gap. CDR1 and CDR2 (germline): SQVTM, ANQGSEA. The CDR3 nucleotides are TGCAGCGTTTATCGCCCAGGGTCGCCTGAAGCTTTCTTT. This gives the protein CSVYRPGSPEAFF. Together with reference TRBV29-1 and TRBJ1-1, the CDR3 gives the full variable domain: SAVISQKPSRDICQRGTSLTIQCQVDSQVTMMFWYRQQPGQSLTLIATANQGSEATYESGFVIDKFPISRPNLTFSTLTVSNMSPEDSSIYLCSVYRPGSPEAFFGQGTRLTVV.

With regard to this clone: Different DNA sequences within this sample yield the same CDR3. The chain couples TRBV13 to TRBJ2-3; D is ambiguous. The CDR3 has 11 residues. V was clipped by 4 bases and J by 6 bases, with 5 bases between them. CDR1 is PRHDT, CDR2 FYEKMQ, per germline (reference sequence). The CDR3 protein is CASSSEDTQYF. DNA of the CDR3: TGTGCCAGCAGCTCAGAGGATACGCAGTATTTT. Combining the CDR3 with reference TRBV13 and TRBJ2-3 gives the whole variable domain AAGVIQSPRHLIKEKRETATLKCYPIPRHDTVYWYQQGPGQDPQFLISFYEKMQSDKGSIPDRFSAQQFSDYHSELNMSSLELGDSALYFCASSSEDTQYFGPGTRLTVL.

This clone was counted between two and nine times. The chain is built from TRBV7-8 and TRBJ2-1; TRBD2 matches 12 bases. The CDR3 runs 17 residues. Germline V gene data show CDR1 as SGHVS and CDR2 as FQNEAQ. V was clipped by 5 bases and J by 4 bases; unmatched bases: 9. The CDR3 region is CASSPDQLAGGYNEQFF. The CDR3 nucleotides read TGTGCCAGCAGCCCCGACCAACTAGCGGGGGGTTACAATGAGCAGTTCTTC.

This sequence joins TRBV5-6 and TRBJ1-5; tentatively, D is TRBD1 (5 bases). The CDR3 is made up of 15 amino acids. V was shortened by 2 bases and J by 6 bases, with 15 bases between the two germline ends. Germline CDR1 and CDR2: SGHDT and YYEEEE. CDR3 protein: CASSFWGVAAQPQHF. The CDR3 nucleotides read TGTGCCAGCAGCTTTTGGGGGGTTGCCGCTCAGCCCCAGCATTTT.

The rearrangement joins TRBV12-5 to TRBJ1-2; 8 bases agree with TRBD1. Germline V gene sequence: CDR1 LGHNT, CDR2 FRNRAP. The J segment lost 8 bases and the V segment lost 1 base, leaving 9 bases of the junction unmatched. The CDR3 totals 15 residues. CDR3 protein: CASGLEQQGAGGYTF. CDR3 DNA sequence: TGTGCTAGTGGTTTGGAGCAGCAGGGGGCGGGAGGCTACACCTTC.

The rearrangement links TRBV2 to TRBJ1-6, with TRBD1 identical over 7 bases. CDR3 length: 19 amino acids. V dropped 9 bases and J dropped 7; count of bases not matched to a gene: 24. The germline gives CDR1 SNHLY, CDR2 FYNNEI. This CDR3 reads CASTSQNGGSGGTNSPLHF. The CDR3 DNA follows: TGTGCCAGTACAAGTCAAAACGGGGGGTCAGGGGGAACCAATTCACCCCTCCACTTT. Full variable domain (outside the CDR3, taken from reference TRBV2 and TRBJ1-6): EPEVTQTPSHQVTQMGQEVILRCVPISNHLYFYWYRQILGQKVEFLVSFYNNEISEKSEIFDDQFSVERPDGSNFTLKIRSTKLEDSAMYFCASTSQNGGSGGTNSPLHFGNGTRLTVT.

This clone was detected once. The V and J genes are TRBV4-1 and TRBJ1-5, with TRBD1 as a possible D gene (6 bases). The length of the CDR3 is 16 residues. V dropped 3 bases and J dropped 7 bases, with 19 bases sitting between them. The germline gives CDR1 MGHRA, CDR2 YSYEKL. DNA for the CDR3: TGCGCCAGCAGCCATAAAGCGGGGGGCGCAGGGCAGCCCCAGCATTTT. Its translation: CASSHKAGGAGQPQHF.

V usage is TRBV28 and J usage is TRBJ1-3; 12 positions match TRBD1. CDR1 is MDHEN, CDR2 SYDVKM, per germline. The CDR3 contains 19 residues. With 6 bases clipped from V and 1 base from J, the junction kept 13 bases outside the gene matches. CDR3: CASRTTLGQGAASGNTIYF. Written as DNA, the CDR3 is TGTGCCAGCAGAACTACCCTGGGACAGGGGGCGGCTTCTGGAAACACCATATATTTT. The complete variable domain, with remaining parts taken from reference TRBV28 and TRBJ1-3, reads DVKVTQSSRYLVKRTGEKVFLECVQDMDHENMFWYRQDPGLGLRLIYFSYDVKMKEKGDIPEGYSVSREKKERFSLILESASTNQTSMYLCASRTTLGQGAASGNTIYFGEGSWLTVV.

This clone was found a few times. This rearrangement joins TRBV6-6 to TRBJ1-1; unclear D gene. With 4 bases removed from V and 4 bases from J, the gap between germline ends came to 19 bases. Looked up from germline, CDR1 is MNHNY and CDR2 is SVGAGI (reference sequence). The CDR3 runs to 16 residues. The CDR3 loop reads CASSFDMSILVTEAFF. CDR3 sequence (DNA): TGTGCCAGCAGTTTCGACATGTCGATCCTTGTCACTGAAGCTTTCTTT.

The V and J genes are TRBV11-2 and TRBJ1-1; possibly TRBD1 for D (6 bases). CDR1 and CDR2 from the germline V gene are SGHAT and FQNNGV. The CDR3 runs to 15 residues. With 2 bases removed from V and 2 bases from J, the gap between germline ends came to 12 bases. CDR3 coding DNA: TGTGCCAGCAGCTTATACTCAGGGGAAAACACTGAAGCTTTCTTT. Its translation is CASSLYSGENTEAFF.

The V call is TRBV18, the J call TRBJ2-7; the match to TRBD2 covers 13 bases. CDR1 KGHSH and CDR2 LQKENI come from the germline V gene. Trimming cost V 2 bases and J 2 bases; bases outside gene matches: 0. The CDR3 sequence is 15 residues long. The DNA for the CDR3 is TGTGCCAGCTCACCAACTAGCGGGGGGGCCTACGAGCAGTACTTC. Translation: CASSPTSGGAYEQYF. The complete variable domain, with remaining parts taken from reference TRBV18 and TRBJ2-7, reads NAGVMQNPRHLVRRRGQEARLRCSPMKGHSHVYWYRQLPEEGLKFMVYLQKENIIDESGMPKERFSAEFPKEGPSILRIQQVVRGDSAAYFCASSPTSGGAYEQYFGPGTRLTVT.

The rearrangement joins TRBV10-3 to TRBJ1-1; TRBD1 matches 12 bases. The germline V gene has CDR1 ENHRY and CDR2 SYGVKD. V lost 6 bases and J lost 0; bases outside the gene matches: 8. This CDR3 comprises 17 residues. Here the CDR3 reads CAISMGQGAVMNTEAFF. The DNA of the CDR3 is TGTGCCATCAGCATGGGACAGGGGGCTGTAATGAACACTGAAGCTTTCTTT.

The gene calls are TRBV5-1 and TRBJ1-1; D is unclear. V was shortened by 0 bases and J by 7 bases, with 13 bases between the two germline ends. This CDR3 spans 14 amino acids. CDR1 and CDR2 from the germline V gene are SGHRS and YFSETQ. CDR3 in DNA: TGCGCCAGCAGCTTGGATAGCGGACGGCATGAAGCTTTCTTT. The encoded protein is CASSLDSGRHEAFF.

The rearrangement joins TRBV6-4 to TRBJ1-5, with D tentatively TRBD1 (5 bases). V was cut by 11 bases and J by 9 bases, with 23 bases left in between. This CDR3 contains 14 residues. Germline CDR1 is MRHNA and CDR2 is SNTAGT. CDR3 coding DNA: TGTGCCGGTTCGTACTGGGGCCTGCGTTGGCCCCAGCATTTT. Its translation is CAGSYWGLRWPQHF.